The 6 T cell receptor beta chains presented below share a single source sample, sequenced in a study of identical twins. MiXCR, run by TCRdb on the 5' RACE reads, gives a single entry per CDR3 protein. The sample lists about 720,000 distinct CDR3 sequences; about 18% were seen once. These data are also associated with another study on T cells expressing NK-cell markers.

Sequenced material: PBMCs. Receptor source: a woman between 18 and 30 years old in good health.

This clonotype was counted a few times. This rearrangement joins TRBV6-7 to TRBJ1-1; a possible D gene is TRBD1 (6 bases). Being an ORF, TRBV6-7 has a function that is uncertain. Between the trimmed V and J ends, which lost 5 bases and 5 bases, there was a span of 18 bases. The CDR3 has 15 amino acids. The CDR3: CASSAQGVWGTEAFF. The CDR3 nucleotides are TGTGCCAGCAGTGCACAGGGCGTCTGGGGAACTGAAGCTTTCTTT.

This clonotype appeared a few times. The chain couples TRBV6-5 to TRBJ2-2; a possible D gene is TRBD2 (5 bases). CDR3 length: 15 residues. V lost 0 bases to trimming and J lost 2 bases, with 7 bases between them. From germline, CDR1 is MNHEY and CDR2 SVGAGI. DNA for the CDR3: TGTGCCAGCAGTTACTCCCGGGAAAACACCGGGGAGCTGTTTTTT. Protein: CASSYSRENTGELFF.

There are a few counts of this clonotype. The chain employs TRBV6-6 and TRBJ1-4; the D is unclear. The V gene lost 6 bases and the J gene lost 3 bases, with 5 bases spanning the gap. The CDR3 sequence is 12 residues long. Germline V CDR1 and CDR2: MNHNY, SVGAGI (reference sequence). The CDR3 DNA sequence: TGTGCCAGCAGACGGCCTAATGAAAAACTGTTTTTT. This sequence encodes CASRRPNEKLFF.

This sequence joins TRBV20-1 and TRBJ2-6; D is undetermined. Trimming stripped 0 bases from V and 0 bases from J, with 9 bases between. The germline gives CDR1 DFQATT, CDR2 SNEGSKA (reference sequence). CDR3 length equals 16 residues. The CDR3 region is CSARDYHRSGANVLTF. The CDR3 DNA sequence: TGCAGTGCTAGAGATTATCACCGCTCTGGGGCCAACGTCCTGACTTTC.

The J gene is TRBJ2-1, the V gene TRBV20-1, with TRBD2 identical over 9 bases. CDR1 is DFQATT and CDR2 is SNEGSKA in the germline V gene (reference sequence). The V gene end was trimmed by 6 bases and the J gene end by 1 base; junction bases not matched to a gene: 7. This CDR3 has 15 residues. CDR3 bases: TGCAGTGCGAGTAGCGGGAGTGTGTCCTACAATGAGCAGTTCTTC. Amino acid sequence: CSASSGSVSYNEQFF.

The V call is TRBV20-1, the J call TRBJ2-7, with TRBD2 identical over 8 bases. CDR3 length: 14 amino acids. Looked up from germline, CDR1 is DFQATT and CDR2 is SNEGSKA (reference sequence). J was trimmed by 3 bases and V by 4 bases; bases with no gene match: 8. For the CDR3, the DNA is TGCAGTGCTACCGATTCCGGGACTAGCTACGAGCAGTACTTC. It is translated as CSATDSGTSYEQYF.